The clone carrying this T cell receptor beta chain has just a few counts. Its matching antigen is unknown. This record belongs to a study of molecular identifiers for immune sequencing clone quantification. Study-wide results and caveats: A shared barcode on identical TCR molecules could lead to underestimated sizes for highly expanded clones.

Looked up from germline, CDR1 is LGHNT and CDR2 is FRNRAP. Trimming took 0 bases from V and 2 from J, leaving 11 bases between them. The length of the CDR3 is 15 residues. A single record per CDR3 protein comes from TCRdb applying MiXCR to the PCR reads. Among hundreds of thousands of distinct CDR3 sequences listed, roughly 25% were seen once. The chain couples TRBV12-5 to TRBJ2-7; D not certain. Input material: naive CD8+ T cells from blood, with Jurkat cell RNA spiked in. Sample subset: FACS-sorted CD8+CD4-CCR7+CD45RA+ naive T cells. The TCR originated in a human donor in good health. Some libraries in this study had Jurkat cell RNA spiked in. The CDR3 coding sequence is TGTGCTAGTGGTTTGGTCGGCCAGTCCCCCTACGAGCAGTACTTC. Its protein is CASGLVGQSPYEQYF. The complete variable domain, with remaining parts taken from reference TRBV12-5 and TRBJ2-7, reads DARVTQTPRHKVTEMGQEVTMRCQPILGHNTVFWYRQTMMQGLELLAYFRNRAPLDDSGMPKDRFSAEMPDATLATLKIQPSEPRDSAVYFCASGLVGQSPYEQYFGPGTRLTVT.